This record looks at one T cell receptor beta chain sequence and its context. Per the germline V gene, CDR1 is MNHNS and CDR2 is SASEGT. This CDR3 has 13 residues. Between the trimmed V and J ends, which lost 4 bases and 9 bases, there was a span of 13 bases. Tregs were sorted as CD4+CD25+CD127-/low cells. From the 5' RACE reads, TCRdb called clonotypes with MiXCR, one entry per CDR3 protein. Among fewer than 75,000 distinct CDR3 sequences listed, roughly 28% were seen once. The TCR was taken from a female donor with breast cancer. The source material was tumor-infiltrating Tregs sorted from the breast tumor. J is TRBJ2-1 and V is TRBV6-1; TRBD1 might be the D (6 bases). CDR3 in DNA: TGTGCCAGCAGTGTCAACAACAGGGCTGAGCAGTTCTTC. Its protein is CASSVNNRAEQFF.